The sequence of this TCR beta chain was determined in a study of T-cell memory formation after mild COVID-19. Findings of the study overall: The second-wave clones peaking on day 37 were not confirmed as SARS-CoV-2-specific. Clones contracting across day 15 to 85 had a balanced CD4/CD8 profile; later expanding clones leaned CD4+.

TCRdb re-called the 5' RACE reads with MiXCR, one entry per CDR3 protein. There are around 200,000 distinct CDR3 sequences in the sample; over 9.5% occur only once, and approximately 2.8% lies in the top ten. On this clonotype: Antigen unknown.

This CDR3 is 16 amino acids long. V lost 0 bases and J lost 0, with 11 bases in between. Germline lookup yields CDR1 SGHDN and CDR2 FVKESK. This clonotype was obtained from a man younger than 35 who had mild COVID-19 (a few samples of this study predate the infection). Cell type and time point are not known. The sequenced sample consisted of PBMCs or a T cell subset sorted from them (not recorded which). This chain joins TRBV14 and TRBJ2-5; D perhaps matches TRBD2 (6 bases). The CDR3, as DNA: TGTGCCAGCAGCCAAGATCGGGGGTCGTACCAAGAGACCCAGTACTTC. Amino acid sequence: CASSQDRGSYQETQYF.